These T cell receptor beta chains were read from a single sample in a study of early T cells in non-severe SARS-CoV-2 infection. TCRdb reanalysed the 5' RACE reads using MiXCR and keeps one entry per CDR3 protein. In the table there are more than 60,000 distinct CDR3 sequences, under 9.5% of which are singletons. The sequenced sample was whole blood. The source is an adult who was a healthcare worker with PCR-confirmed SARS-CoV-2 infection or an uninfected control (not recorded which). The CDR3 runs from the conserved cysteine through the conserved F or W. Fields, in order: V gene, J gene, D gene, clone size, CDR3 DNA, CDR3 protein. D genes are given only for firm matches. A row's size may be missing; if present it is once, few, many or a size class.

v_call: TRBV29-1; j_call: TRBJ2-2; d_call: TRBD1; clone_size: many; cdr3_nt: TGCAGCGTCGATGGACAGGGCACCGGGGAGCTGTTTTTT; cdr3_aa: CSVDGQGTGELFF
v_call: TRBV7-9; j_call: TRBJ2-1; d_call: TRBD1; clone_size: -; cdr3_nt: TGTGCCAGCAGGGGACAGGGGATTGGCAGCGATGAGCAGTTCTTC; cdr3_aa: CASRGQGIGSDEQFF
v_call: TRBV6-1; j_call: TRBJ2-1; d_call: -; clone_size: -; cdr3_nt: TGTGCCAGCAGTGAAGTCTCCGCCCGCAATGAGCAGTTCTTC; cdr3_aa: CASSEVSARNEQFF
v_call: TRBV10-3; j_call: TRBJ2-1; d_call: -; clone_size: -; cdr3_nt: TGTGCCATCAGCCGAGGTCAAAATGGGGATGAGCAGTTCTTC; cdr3_aa: CAISRGQNGDEQFF
v_call: TRBV5-1; j_call: TRBJ2-1; d_call: TRBD2; clone_size: -; cdr3_nt: TGCGCCAGCAGCCCGACTAGCGGGGGATACAATGAGCAGTTCTTC; cdr3_aa: CASSPTSGGYNEQFF
v_call: TRBV29-1; j_call: TRBJ2-7; d_call: TRBD2; clone_size: -; cdr3_nt: TGCAGCGTTGAAGATCCTAGCGGGATGCATTACGAACAGTACTTC; cdr3_aa: CSVEDPSGMHYEQYF
v_call: TRBV18; j_call: TRBJ2-7; d_call: -; clone_size: many; cdr3_nt: TGTGCCAGCTCACCTGCAGGGGCGGGGGAGCAGTACTTC; cdr3_aa: CASSPAGAGEQYF
v_call: TRBV5-1; j_call: TRBJ1-5; d_call: -; clone_size: many; cdr3_nt: TGCGCCAGCAGCTTAGAAGGGGCGCAGGCCCAGCCCCAGCATTTT; cdr3_aa: CASSLEGAQAQPQHF
v_call: TRBV7-9; j_call: TRBJ2-1; d_call: TRBD1; clone_size: many; cdr3_nt: TGTGCCAGCAGCTTAGGGGTCCTGAGGACAGGACCAATAATCGATGAGCAGTTCTTC; cdr3_aa: CASSLGVLRTGPIIDEQFF
v_call: TRBV5-1; j_call: TRBJ1-4; d_call: -; clone_size: many; cdr3_nt: TGCGCCAGCGCAGCGGGAGGGGCGTCAACTGAAAAACTGTTTTTT; cdr3_aa: CASAAGGASTEKLFF
v_call: TRBV20-1; j_call: TRBJ2-3; d_call: TRBD2; clone_size: -; cdr3_nt: TGCAGTGCTATCCAATTCGGGACTATAGATACGCAGTATTTT; cdr3_aa: CSAIQFGTIDTQYF
v_call: TRBV2; j_call: TRBJ2-7; d_call: TRBD2; clone_size: many; cdr3_nt: TGTGCCAGCAGTGAAGCGCGGGGGAGTGAGCAGTACTTC; cdr3_aa: CASSEARGSEQYF
v_call: TRBV6-6; j_call: TRBJ2-7; d_call: -; clone_size: -; cdr3_nt: TGTGCCAGCAGTCCTTATGTGTCGGACGAGCAGTACTTC; cdr3_aa: CASSPYVSDEQYF
v_call: TRBV28; j_call: TRBJ2-4; d_call: -; clone_size: -; cdr3_nt: TGTGCCAGCAGTGATTACAGGACCCTTAATAGGCGGATTCAGTACTTC; cdr3_aa: CASSDYRTLNRRIQYF
v_call: TRBV12-5; j_call: TRBJ2-7; d_call: -; clone_size: few; cdr3_nt: TGTGCTAGTGCCCTTGGTAGAAGCTCCTACGAGCAGTACTTC; cdr3_aa: CASALGRSSYEQYF
v_call: TRBV18; j_call: TRBJ2-3; d_call: -; clone_size: many; cdr3_nt: TGTGCCAGCTCCCCACCCGCCCTCTCTGGAGATACGCAGTATTTT; cdr3_aa: CASSPPALSGDTQYF
v_call: TRBV5-1; j_call: TRBJ2-2; d_call: -; clone_size: few; cdr3_nt: TGCGCCAGCAAGCCCAACGTTGACGGGGAGCTGTTTTTT; cdr3_aa: CASKPNVDGELFF
v_call: TRBV5-1; j_call: TRBJ2-7; d_call: -; clone_size: -; cdr3_nt: TGCGCCAGCAGCTTTACTGGGGATACCTACGAGCAGTACTTC; cdr3_aa: CASSFTGDTYEQYF
v_call: TRBV7-2; j_call: TRBJ2-1; d_call: TRBD2; clone_size: few; cdr3_nt: TGTGCCAGCAGCTTAGGAGCGGGAGATCACAATGAGCAGTTCTTC; cdr3_aa: CASSLGAGDHNEQFF
v_call: TRBV29-1; j_call: TRBJ1-1; d_call: TRBD1; clone_size: -; cdr3_nt: TGCAGCGTTGAAAGGGACAGTACTGAAGCTTTCTTT; cdr3_aa: CSVERDSTEAFF
v_call: TRBV2; j_call: TRBJ2-1; d_call: TRBD1; clone_size: many; cdr3_nt: TGTGCCAGCAGTGGTATAGGACAGGACTTGTCCAGCTCCTACAATGAGCAGTTCTTC; cdr3_aa: CASSGIGQDLSSSYNEQFF
v_call: TRBV27; j_call: TRBJ1-6; d_call: -; clone_size: few; cdr3_nt: TGTGCCAGCAGTTTCGGACGGGGCCTTGGTTCACCCCTCCACTTT; cdr3_aa: CASSFGRGLGSPLHF
v_call: TRBV11-2; j_call: TRBJ1-1; d_call: -; clone_size: -; cdr3_nt: TGTGCCAGCAGCTTAGTCAGCAGGAACACTGAAGCTTTCTTT; cdr3_aa: CASSLVSRNTEAFF
v_call: TRBV28; j_call: TRBJ2-1; d_call: -; clone_size: few; cdr3_nt: TGTGCCAGCAGGCAACAGGACGAGCAGTTCTTC; cdr3_aa: CASRQQDEQFF
v_call: TRBV6-5; j_call: TRBJ2-4; d_call: -; clone_size: many; cdr3_nt: TGTGCCAGCAGTCAGGGATCGAAAAACATTCAGTACTTC; cdr3_aa: CASSQGSKNIQYF
v_call: TRBV9; j_call: TRBJ2-3; d_call: -; clone_size: few; cdr3_nt: TGTGCCAGCAGCGTAGCCCAAGCTAGCACAGATACGCAGTATTTT; cdr3_aa: CASSVAQASTDTQYF
v_call: TRBV6-6; j_call: TRBJ2-1; d_call: -; clone_size: -; cdr3_nt: TGTGCCAGCACGCTAGGGGCCCACTACAATGAGCAGTTCTTC; cdr3_aa: CASTLGAHYNEQFF
v_call: TRBV7-6; j_call: TRBJ2-7; d_call: -; clone_size: few; cdr3_nt: TGTGCCAGCAGCTTGGGGCAGGGGGGGGCCGAGCAGTACTTC; cdr3_aa: CASSLGQGGAEQYF
v_call: TRBV30; j_call: TRBJ2-7; d_call: TRBD1; clone_size: -; cdr3_nt: TGTGCCTGGAGCGAGGACTGGACAGGAAACTACGAGCAGTACTTC; cdr3_aa: CAWSEDWTGNYEQYF
v_call: TRBV20-1; j_call: TRBJ2-3; d_call: -; clone_size: few; cdr3_nt: TGCAGTGCTAGGAGGCTAGCATTTGCCGATACGCAGTATTTT; cdr3_aa: CSARRLAFADTQYF
v_call: TRBV7-6; j_call: TRBJ2-1; d_call: -; clone_size: few; cdr3_nt: TGTGCCAGCAGCCCCAGGGCGGGGACCTACAATGAGCAGTTCTTC; cdr3_aa: CASSPRAGTYNEQFF
v_call: TRBV7-2; j_call: TRBJ2-7; d_call: TRBD2; clone_size: few; cdr3_nt: TGTGCCAGCAGCCACGGACTAGCGGGAGGGTACGAGCAGTACTTC; cdr3_aa: CASSHGLAGGYEQYF
v_call: TRBV11-2; j_call: TRBJ2-2; d_call: TRBD2; clone_size: -; cdr3_nt: TGTGCCAGCAGATCCACTAGCGGGGTTACCGGGGAGCTGTTTTTT; cdr3_aa: CASRSTSGVTGELFF
v_call: TRBV14; j_call: TRBJ2-1; d_call: TRBD2; clone_size: many; cdr3_nt: TGTGCCAGCAGCCAAACTAGCGTACCTTCCTACAATGAGCAGTTCTTC; cdr3_aa: CASSQTSVPSYNEQFF
v_call: TRBV29-1; j_call: TRBJ2-4; d_call: TRBD1; clone_size: many; cdr3_nt: TGCAGCGTGGACAGGGTAATGGGAAACATTCAGTACTTC; cdr3_aa: CSVDRVMGNIQYF
v_call: TRBV7-6; j_call: TRBJ2-3; d_call: TRBD1; clone_size: many; cdr3_nt: TGTGCCAGCAGCTCGACAGGGGGCCGACCAGATACGCAGTATTTT; cdr3_aa: CASSSTGGRPDTQYF
v_call: TRBV28; j_call: TRBJ1-6; d_call: -; clone_size: many; cdr3_nt: TGTGCCAGCAGTCTGATAAATTCACCCCTCCACTTT; cdr3_aa: CASSLINSPLHF